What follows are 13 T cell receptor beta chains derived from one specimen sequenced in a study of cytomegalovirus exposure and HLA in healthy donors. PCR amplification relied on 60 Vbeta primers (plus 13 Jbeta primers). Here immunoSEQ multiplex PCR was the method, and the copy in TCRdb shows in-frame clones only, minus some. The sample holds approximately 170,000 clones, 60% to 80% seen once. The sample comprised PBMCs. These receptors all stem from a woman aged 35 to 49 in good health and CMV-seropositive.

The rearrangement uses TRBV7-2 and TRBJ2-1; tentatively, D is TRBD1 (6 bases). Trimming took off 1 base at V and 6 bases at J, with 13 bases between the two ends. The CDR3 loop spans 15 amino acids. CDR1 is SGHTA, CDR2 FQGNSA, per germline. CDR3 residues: CASSLGGRVRNEQFF. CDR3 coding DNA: TGTGCCAGCAGCTTAGGGGGGCGGGTTCGCAATGAGCAGTTCTTC.

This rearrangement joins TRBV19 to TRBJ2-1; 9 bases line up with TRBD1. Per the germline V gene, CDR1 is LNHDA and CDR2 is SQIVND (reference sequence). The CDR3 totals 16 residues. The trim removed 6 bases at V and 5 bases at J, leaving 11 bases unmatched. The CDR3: CASSLITGTGHNEQFF. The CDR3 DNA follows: TGTGCCAGTAGCCTAATTACCGGGACAGGGCACAATGAGCAGTTCTTC.

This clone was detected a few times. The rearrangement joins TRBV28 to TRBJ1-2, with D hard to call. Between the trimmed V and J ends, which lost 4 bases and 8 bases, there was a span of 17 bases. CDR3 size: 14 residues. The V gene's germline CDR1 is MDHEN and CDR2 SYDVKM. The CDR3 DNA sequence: TGTGCCAGCAGTTCTCCTTTGAGGGCTGGGGGCTACACCTTC. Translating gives CASSSPLRAGGYTF.

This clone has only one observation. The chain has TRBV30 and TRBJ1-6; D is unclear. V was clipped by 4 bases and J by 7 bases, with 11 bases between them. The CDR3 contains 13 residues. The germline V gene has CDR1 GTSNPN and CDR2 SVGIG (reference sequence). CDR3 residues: CAWTAGRNSPLHF. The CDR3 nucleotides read TGTGCCTGGACCGCGGGGAGAAATTCACCCCTCCACTTT.

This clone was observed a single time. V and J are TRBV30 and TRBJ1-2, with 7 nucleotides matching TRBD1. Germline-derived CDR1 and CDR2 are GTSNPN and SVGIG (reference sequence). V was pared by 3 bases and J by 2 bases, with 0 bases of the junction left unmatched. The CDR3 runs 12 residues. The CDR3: CAWRTGNYGYTF. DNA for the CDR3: TGTGCCTGGAGGACAGGGAACTATGGCTACACCTTC.

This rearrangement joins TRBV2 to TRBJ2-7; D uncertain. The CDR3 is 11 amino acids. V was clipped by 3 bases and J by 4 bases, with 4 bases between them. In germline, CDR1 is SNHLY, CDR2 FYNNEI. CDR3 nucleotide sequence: TGTGCCAGCAGTGAGCAGTACGAGCAGTACTTC. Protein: CASSEQYEQYF.

CDR3 protein: CASSLGQASVYQPQHF. The CDR3 DNA reads as TGTGCCAGCAGCTTAGGACAGGCTTCGGTATATCAGCCCCAGCATTTT. The rearrangement uses TRBV7-8 and TRBJ1-5, with D perhaps TRBD1 (6 bases). The V end was cut by 1 base, the J end by 5 bases, with 15 bases between. Germline CDR1 reads SGHVS; CDR2 reads FQNEAQ. The CDR3 is made up of 16 amino acids.

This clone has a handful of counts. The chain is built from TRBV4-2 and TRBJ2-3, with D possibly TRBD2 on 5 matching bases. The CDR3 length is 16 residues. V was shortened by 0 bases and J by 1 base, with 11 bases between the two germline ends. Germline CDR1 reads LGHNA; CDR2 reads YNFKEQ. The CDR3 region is CASSQEWAGGTDTQYF. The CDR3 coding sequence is TGTGCCAGCAGCCAAGAATGGGCCGGGGGCACAGATACGCAGTATTTT.

CDR3 DNA: TGTGCCAGCTCACCCCAAGATAGCTTGGCAGATACGCAGTATTTT. It encodes CASSPQDSLADTQYF. V and J are TRBV18 and TRBJ2-3; D is unresolved. Germline V gives CDR1 KGHSH, CDR2 LQKENI. Trimming removed 3 bases from V and 4 bases from J, with 14 bases in between. The CDR3 spans 15 residues.

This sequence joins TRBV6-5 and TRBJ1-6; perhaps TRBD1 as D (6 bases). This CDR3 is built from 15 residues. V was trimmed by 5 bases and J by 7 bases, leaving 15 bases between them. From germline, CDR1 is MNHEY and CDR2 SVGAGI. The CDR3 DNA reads TGTGCCAGCAGTCTGGACAGAAATGGGAATTCACCCCTCCACTTT. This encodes CASSLDRNGNSPLHF.

This chain's CDR3 is CASSLALQGDKNIQYF. CDR3 coding DNA: TGCGCCAGCAGCTTGGCGCTACAGGGGGACAAAAACATTCAGTACTTC. This sequence joins TRBV5-1 and TRBJ2-4, with TRBD1 identical over 8 bases. The CDR3 runs to 16 residues. Looked up from germline, CDR1 is SGHRS and CDR2 is YFSETQ. V lost 0 bases to trimming and J lost 3 bases; unmatched junction nucleotides: 5.

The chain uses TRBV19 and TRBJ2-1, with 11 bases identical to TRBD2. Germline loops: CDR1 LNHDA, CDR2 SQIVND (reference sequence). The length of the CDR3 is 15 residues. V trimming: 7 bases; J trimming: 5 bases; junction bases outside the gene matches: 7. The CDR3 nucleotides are TGTGCCAGTACCTCACTAGCGGGAGCCCACAATGAGCAGTTCTTC. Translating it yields CASTSLAGAHNEQFF.

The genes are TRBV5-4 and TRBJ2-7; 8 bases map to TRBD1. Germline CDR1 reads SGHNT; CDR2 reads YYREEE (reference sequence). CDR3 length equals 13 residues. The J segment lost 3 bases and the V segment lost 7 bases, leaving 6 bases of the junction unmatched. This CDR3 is CASDHRGSYEQYF. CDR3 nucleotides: TGTGCCAGCGACCACAGGGGGAGCTACGAGCAGTACTTC.